The rows below give T cell receptor beta chains drawn from one sample of a study of T cells after yellow fever vaccination. Via MiXCR, TCRdb re-called the 5' RACE reads, giving one row per CDR3 protein. The sample records just under 600,000 distinct CDR3 sequences, roughly 14% being singletons. The sequencing here drew on PBMCs, taken on the day of the yellow fever booster vaccination. These receptors all come from a man aged 30-40 years who received the YFV17D yellow fever vaccine. CDR3s include the opening cysteine and the closing phenylalanine or tryptophan. A D gene is named only where the DNA matches it firmly. The size of a clone is reported for some rows only, either as once, few or many, or as a class for expanded clones.

J | D | size | V | DNA | CDR3
TRBJ2-4 | TRBD2 | NA | TRBV6-5 | TGTGCCAGCAGTTACTCGTCCGCTAGCGGGACATCCAAAAACATTCAGTACTTC | CASSYSSASGTSKNIQYF
TRBJ2-4 | TRBD2 | NA | TRBV3-1 | TGTGCCAGCAGCCAAGATCGGGGGGTATTAGCCAAAAACATTCAGTACTTC | CASSQDRGVLAKNIQYF
TRBJ1-2 | NA | few | TRBV29-1 | TGCAGCGCCCGCGCTAACTATGGCTACACCTTC | CSARANYGYTF
TRBJ2-5 | NA | NA | TRBV5-4 | TGTGCCAGCAGCACCTACCGGGTGACCCAGTACTTC | CASSTYRVTQYF
TRBJ1-1 | NA | few | TRBV7-2 | TGTGCCAGCAGCCCACGTTCCGGGGTCACTGAAGCTTTCTTT | CASSPRSGVTEAFF
TRBJ2-1 | TRBD1 | few | TRBV30 | TGTGCCTGTCGACAGGGATGGCACTTCTTC | CACRQGWHFF
TRBJ1-4 | TRBD1 | NA | TRBV4-1 | TGCGCCAGCAGCCAAGATCTGCTTGGGGGACAGATGCAATCCACCTATGAAAAACTGTTTTTT | CASSQDLLGGQMQSTYEKLFF
TRBJ2-1 | TRBD2 | NA | TRBV9 | TGTGCCAGCAGCGTACCTAGCCGGGAACGGGCTAGCGGGAGGCTAGATGATGAGCAGTTCTTC | CASSVPSRERASGRLDDEQFF
TRBJ1-5 | NA | NA | TRBV20-1 | TGCAGTGCTCGCCGACAAAATAATCAGCCCCAGCATTTT | CSARRQNNQPQHF
TRBJ2-3 | TRBD2 | few | TRBV20-1 | TGCAGTGCTAGAGGCGGGACTAGCGCCACAGATACGCAGTATTTT | CSARGGTSATDTQYF
TRBJ1-3 | NA | NA | TRBV27 | TGTGCCAGCAGTTGGACAGCATCTGGAAACACCATATATTTT | CASSWTASGNTIYF
TRBJ2-2 | NA | few | TRBV21-1 | TGTGCCAGCAGCAACTTAGTGGCAGGGCAGAACACCGGGGAGCTGTTTTTT | CASSNLVAGQNTGELFF
TRBJ2-3 | NA | NA | TRBV6-4 | TGTGCCAGCAGTGACGGTTGGACAGATACGCAGTATTTT | CASSDGWTDTQYF